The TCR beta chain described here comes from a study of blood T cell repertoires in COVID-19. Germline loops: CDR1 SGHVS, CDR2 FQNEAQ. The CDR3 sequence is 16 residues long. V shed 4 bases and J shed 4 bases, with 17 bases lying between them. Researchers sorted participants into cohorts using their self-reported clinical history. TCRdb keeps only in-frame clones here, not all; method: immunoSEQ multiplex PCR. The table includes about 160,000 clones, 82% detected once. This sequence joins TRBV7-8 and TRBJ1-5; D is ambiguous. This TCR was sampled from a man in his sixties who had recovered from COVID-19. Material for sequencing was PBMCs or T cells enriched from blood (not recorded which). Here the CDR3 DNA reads TGTGCCAGCAGCTGGGTCCGGGGATCGATTAATCAGCCCCAGCATTTT. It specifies CASSWVRGSINQPQHF.